This T cell receptor beta chain was sequenced during a study of prognosis after radiotherapy for stage I lung cancer. Study context: Patient ages ran from roughly 50 to 95, with a median of approximately 70 years, and the group had about a dozen men and roughly six women. Patients in the cohort never received concurrent therapy with stereotactic body radiotherapy.

Germline V gene data show CDR1 as MGHRA and CDR2 as YSYEKL. V shed 0 bases and J 7 bases; nucleotides not matched to a gene: 18. The length of the CDR3 is 18 residues. To note about this clonotype: What it recognizes is unknown. Possible read error: a much larger clone is one base away.

From genomic DNA, two-round multiplex PCR was used to amplify TCR beta CDR3. Round-one PCR had primers specific to each TRBV and TRBJ gene. TCRdb re-called the multiplex PCR reads with MiXCR, one entry per CDR3 protein. Among 45,000 to 70,000 distinct CDR3 sequences listed, approximately 26% were seen once. The patients, who had no history of other malignancies and had received no prior chemotherapy or radiotherapy, were all found to be node-negative on CT and PET/CT. Study findings and constraints: Once stereotactic body radiation therapy had been given, unique TCR clone counts fell, with a median of around 9,500 versus 6,500.

The chain combines TRBV4-1 with TRBJ2-7, with TRBD1 matching over 7 bases. The specimen was PBMCs, collected before or after stereotactic body radiation therapy (not recorded which). The receptor's source is a donor over 45 with non-small cell lung cancer. The CDR3 nucleotides read TGCGCCAGCAGCCAAGATAATTCGGTGCGACAGGGTTGGTGGGAGCAGTACTTC. Residues: CASSQDNSVRQGWWEQYF.